This is a list of T cell receptor beta chains from one sample in a study of post-analysis software for immune sequencing data. TCRdb passed the PCR reads through MiXCR, listing each CDR3 protein once. The sample holds some 450,000 distinct CDR3 sequences, around 40% seen once. Material: blood. These receptors came from a girl between 10 and 17 years old with multiple sclerosis. The CDR3 runs from the conserved cysteine through the conserved F or W. D genes are given only for firm matches. Size values are once, few and many counts, or a class for expanded clones, and some rows have none.

size,D,length,J,V,DNA,CDR3
few,NA,12,TRBJ1-2,TRBV20-1,TGCAGTGCTAGAAGCGGTCCCTATGGCTACACCTTC,CSARSGPYGYTF
NA,TRBD2,16,TRBJ2-3,TRBV27,TGTGCCAGCAGTCCCCGGACTAGCAGAAGGCCAGATACGCAGTATTTT,CASSPRTSRRPDTQYF
NA,NA,13,TRBJ2-5,TRBV5-1,TGCGCCAGCAGACAGGTGGTGGGAGAGACCCAGTACTTC,CASRQVVGETQYF
NA,TRBD1,14,TRBJ1-2,TRBV20-1,TGCAGTGCTAAGGGGGCAGTCGCTAACTATGGCTACACCTTC,CSAKGAVANYGYTF
NA,NA,16,TRBJ1-5,TRBV27,TGTGCCAGCAGTACCTCAGATCCGACAAGCAATCAGCCCCAGCATTTT,CASSTSDPTSNQPQHF
NA,NA,14,TRBJ2-7,TRBV10-2,TGCGCCAGCAGTGAGTCGGGGACAGCGGGCGAGCAGTACTTC,CASSESGTAGEQYF
NA,NA,10,TRBJ2-1,TRBV28,TGTGCCAGCGCACGAGCTGAGCAGTTCTTC,CASARAEQFF
NA,NA,15,TRBJ1-2,TRBV15,TGTGCCACCAGCAGCCCCCGCGGCTTCGACTATGGCTACACCTTC,CATSSPRGFDYGYTF
NA,TRBD1,15,TRBJ1-5,TRBV15,TGTGCCACCAGCAGGAATACCGACAGGGACCAGCCCCAGCATTTT,CATSRNTDRDQPQHF
NA,NA,13,TRBJ1-1,TRBV27,TGTGCCAGCAGTTTAATGGAGAACACTGAAGCTTTCTTT,CASSLMENTEAFF
NA,NA,15,TRBJ2-3,TRBV28,TGTGCCAGCAGTTTACACAGGGAAAGAACAGATACGCAGTATTTT,CASSLHRERTDTQYF
few,NA,14,TRBJ1-2,TRBV27,TGTGCCAGCAGAGACAGCACCCGTAACTATGGCTACACCTTC,CASRDSTRNYGYTF
NA,NA,15,TRBJ2-5,TRBV6-5,TGTGCCAGCAGTTACCGTTACTCCTTCCAAGAGACCCAGTACTTC,CASSYRYSFQETQYF
few,NA,16,TRBJ2-1,TRBV27,TGTGCCAGCAGTTTATACGCGGGAAGTGACTACAATGAGCAGTTCTTC,CASSLYAGSDYNEQFF
few,NA,14,TRBJ2-4,TRBV27,TGTGCCAGCAGTCCCTTGGACAGCCAATCGGAGCAGTACTTC,CASSPLDSQSEQYF
NA,NA,17,TRBJ2-3,TRBV7-8,TGTGCCAGCAGTTTCTTTCTTCTCAGGGGGGATACAGATACGCAGTATTTT,CASSFFLLRGDTDTQYF
many,NA,14,TRBJ2-7,TRBV4-3,TGCGCCAGCAGCCAGCGGTTAGAGGGAACCGAGCAGTACTTC,CASSQRLEGTEQYF
NA,NA,15,TRBJ1-4,TRBV7-2,TGTGCCAGCAGCTTAGGCACAGCTGTAAATGAAAAACTGTTTTTT,CASSLGTAVNEKLFF
few,TRBD2,16,TRBJ2-5,TRBV12-3/TRBV12-4,TGTGCCAGCAGTTTCCCTATCACTAGCGGACAAGAGACCCAGTACTTC,CASSFPITSGQETQYF
NA,TRBD2,15,TRBJ2-3,TRBV5-1,TGCGCCAGCAGCTCCTGGACTAGCGGGGCAGATACGCAGTATTTT,CASSSWTSGADTQYF
NA,NA,12,TRBJ1-1,TRBV29-1,TGCAGCGCGGCAACTGGGGGGCCGGGAGCTTTCTTT,CSAATGGPGAFF
few,TRBD2,17,TRBJ2-5,TRBV7-2,TGTGCCAGCAGCTTACGGCTAGCGGGAGGGCCGGGGGAGACCCAGTACTTC,CASSLRLAGGPGETQYF
few,NA,13,TRBJ2-1,TRBV21-1,TGTGCCAGCAGCAGGCCCTGCGGGCGAGCGTGGTTCTTC,CASSRPCGRAWFF
NA,NA,17,TRBJ2-7,TRBV29-1,TGCAGCGTTGAAGCGCCGAAGGACAGCTCGGGCTACAATGAGCAGTACTTC,CSVEAPKDSSGYNEQYF
NA,TRBD1,14,TRBJ1-1,TRBV10-3,TGTGCCATCAGTGAGGGGACAGGGCTCGTCGAAGCTTTCTTT,CAISEGTGLVEAFF
NA,NA,15,TRBJ2-3,TRBV28,TGTGCCAGCAGTTTCCCCAGTTTGGGTGCAGATACGCAGTATTTT,CASSFPSLGADTQYF
NA,TRBD2,18,TRBJ2-1,TRBV2,TGTGCCAGCAGTGATGGACTAGCGGGAGGTCTCTCTTACAATGAGCAGTTCTTC,CASSDGLAGGLSYNEQFF
few,TRBD1,15,TRBJ2-5,TRBV5-5,TGTGCCAGCAGCTTGCAGACAGGGAAGGATGAGACCCAGTACTTC,CASSLQTGKDETQYF
few,NA,11,TRBJ2-3,TRBV6-5,TGTGCCAGCAGGGACCTTGATACGCAGTATTTT,CASRDLDTQYF
few,TRBD1,15,TRBJ2-6,TRBV6-6,TGTGCCGGCAGGACAGGGGTCACTGGGGCCAACGTCCTGACTTTC,CAGRTGVTGANVLTF
NA,NA,13,TRBJ1-4,TRBV28,TGTGCCAGCAGGGTAGAGGAGAATGAAAAACTGTTTTTT,CASRVEENEKLFF
few,NA,12,TRBJ2-1,TRBV9,TGTGCCAGCAGCTCGATATCCAATGAGCAGTTCTTC,CASSSISNEQFF